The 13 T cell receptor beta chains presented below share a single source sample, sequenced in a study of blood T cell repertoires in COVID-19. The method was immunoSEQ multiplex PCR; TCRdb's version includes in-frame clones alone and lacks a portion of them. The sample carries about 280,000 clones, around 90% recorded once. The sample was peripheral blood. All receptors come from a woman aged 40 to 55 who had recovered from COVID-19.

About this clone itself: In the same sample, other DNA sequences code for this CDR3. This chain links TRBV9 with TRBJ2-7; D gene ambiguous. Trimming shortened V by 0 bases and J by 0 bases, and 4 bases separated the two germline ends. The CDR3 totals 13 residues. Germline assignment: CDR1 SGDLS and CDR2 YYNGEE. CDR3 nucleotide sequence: TGTGCCAGCAGCGTAGGAGGCTCCTACGAGCAGTACTTC. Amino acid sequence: CASSVGGSYEQYF.

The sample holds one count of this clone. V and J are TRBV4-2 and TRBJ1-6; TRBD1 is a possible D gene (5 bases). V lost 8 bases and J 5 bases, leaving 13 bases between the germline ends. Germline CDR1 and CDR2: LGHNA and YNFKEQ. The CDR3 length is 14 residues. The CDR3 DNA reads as TGTGCCAGCGGGGGAGGGGTAAATAATTCACCCCTCCACTTT. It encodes CASGGGVNNSPLHF.

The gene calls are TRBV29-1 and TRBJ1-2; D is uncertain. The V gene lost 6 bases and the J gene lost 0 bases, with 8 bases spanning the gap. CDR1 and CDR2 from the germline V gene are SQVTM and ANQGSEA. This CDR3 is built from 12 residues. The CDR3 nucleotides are TGCAGCGTGAGACAAGCTAACTATGGCTACACCTTC. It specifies CSVRQANYGYTF.

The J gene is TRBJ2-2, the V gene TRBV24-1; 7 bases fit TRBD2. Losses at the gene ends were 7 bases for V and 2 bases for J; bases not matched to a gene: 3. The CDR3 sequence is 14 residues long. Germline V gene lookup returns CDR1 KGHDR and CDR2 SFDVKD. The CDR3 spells CATSREANTGELFF. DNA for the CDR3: TGTGCCACCAGCCGGGAGGCCAACACCGGGGAGCTGTTTTTT.

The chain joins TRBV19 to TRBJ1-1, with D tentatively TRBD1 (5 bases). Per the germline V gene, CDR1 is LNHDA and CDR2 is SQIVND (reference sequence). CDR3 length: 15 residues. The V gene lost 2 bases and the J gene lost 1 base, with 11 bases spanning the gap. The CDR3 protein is CASSITQGKNTEAFF. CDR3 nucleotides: TGTGCCAGTAGTATAACCCAGGGCAAGAACACTGAAGCTTTCTTT.

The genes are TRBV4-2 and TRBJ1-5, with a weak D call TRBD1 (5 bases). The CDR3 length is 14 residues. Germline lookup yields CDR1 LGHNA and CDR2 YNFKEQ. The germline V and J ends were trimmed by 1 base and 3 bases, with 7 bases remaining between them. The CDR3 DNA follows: TGTGCCAGCAGCCAAGTCAGGGACAATCAGCCCCAGCATTTT. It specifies CASSQVRDNQPQHF.

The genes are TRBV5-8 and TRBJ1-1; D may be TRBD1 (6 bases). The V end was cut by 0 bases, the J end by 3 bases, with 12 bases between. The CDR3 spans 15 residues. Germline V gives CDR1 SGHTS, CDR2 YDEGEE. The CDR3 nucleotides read TGTGCCAGCAGCTTGGTAGGACAGCAAGACACTGAAGCTTTCTTT. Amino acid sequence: CASSLVGQQDTEAFF. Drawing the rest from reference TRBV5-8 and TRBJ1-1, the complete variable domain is EAGVTQSPTHLIKTRGQQATLRCSPISGHTSVYWYQQALGLGLQFLLWYDEGEERNRGNFPPRFSGRQFPNYSSELNVNALELEDSALYLCASSLVGQQDTEAFFGQGTRLTVV.

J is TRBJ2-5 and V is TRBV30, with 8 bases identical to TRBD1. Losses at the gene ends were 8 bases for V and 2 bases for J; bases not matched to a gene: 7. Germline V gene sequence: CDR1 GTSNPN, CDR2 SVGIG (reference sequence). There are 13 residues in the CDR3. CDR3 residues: CAGLTGEQETQYF. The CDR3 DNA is TGTGCCGGGCTGACAGGGGAGCAAGAGACCCAGTACTTC.

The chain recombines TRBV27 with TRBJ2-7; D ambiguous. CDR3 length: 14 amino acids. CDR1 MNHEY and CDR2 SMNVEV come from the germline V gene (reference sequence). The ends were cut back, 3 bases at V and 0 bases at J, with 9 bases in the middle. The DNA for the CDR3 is TGTGCCAGCAGTTTTAAACAGAACTCCTACGAGCAGTACTTC. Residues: CASSFKQNSYEQYF.

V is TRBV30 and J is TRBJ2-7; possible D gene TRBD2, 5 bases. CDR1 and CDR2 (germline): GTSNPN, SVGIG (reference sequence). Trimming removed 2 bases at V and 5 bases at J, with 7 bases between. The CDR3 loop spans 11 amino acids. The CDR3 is CAWSTGNEQYF. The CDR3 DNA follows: TGTGCCTGGAGTACCGGGAACGAGCAGTACTTC.

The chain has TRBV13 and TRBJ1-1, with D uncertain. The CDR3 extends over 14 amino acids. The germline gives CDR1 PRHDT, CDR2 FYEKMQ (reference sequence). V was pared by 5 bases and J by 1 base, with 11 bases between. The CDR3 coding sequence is TGTGCCAGCAGCGGACTGAAGAAGAACACTGAAGCTTTCTTT. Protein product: CASSGLKKNTEAFF.

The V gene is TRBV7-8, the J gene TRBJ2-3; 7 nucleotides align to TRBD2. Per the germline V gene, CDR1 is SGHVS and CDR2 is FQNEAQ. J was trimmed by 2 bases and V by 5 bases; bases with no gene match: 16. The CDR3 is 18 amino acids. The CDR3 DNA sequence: TGTGCCAGCAGCCCCAGACTAGCCGGTGAGCTGAACACAGATACGCAGTATTTT. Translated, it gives CASSPRLAGELNTDTQYF.

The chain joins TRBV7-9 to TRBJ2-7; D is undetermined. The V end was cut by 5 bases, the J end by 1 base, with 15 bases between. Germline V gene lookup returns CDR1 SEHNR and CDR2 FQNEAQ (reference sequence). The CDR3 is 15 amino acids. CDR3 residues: CASSPGGPASYEQYF. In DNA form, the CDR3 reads TGTGCCAGCAGCCCCGGCGGCCCGGCATCCTACGAGCAGTACTTC.